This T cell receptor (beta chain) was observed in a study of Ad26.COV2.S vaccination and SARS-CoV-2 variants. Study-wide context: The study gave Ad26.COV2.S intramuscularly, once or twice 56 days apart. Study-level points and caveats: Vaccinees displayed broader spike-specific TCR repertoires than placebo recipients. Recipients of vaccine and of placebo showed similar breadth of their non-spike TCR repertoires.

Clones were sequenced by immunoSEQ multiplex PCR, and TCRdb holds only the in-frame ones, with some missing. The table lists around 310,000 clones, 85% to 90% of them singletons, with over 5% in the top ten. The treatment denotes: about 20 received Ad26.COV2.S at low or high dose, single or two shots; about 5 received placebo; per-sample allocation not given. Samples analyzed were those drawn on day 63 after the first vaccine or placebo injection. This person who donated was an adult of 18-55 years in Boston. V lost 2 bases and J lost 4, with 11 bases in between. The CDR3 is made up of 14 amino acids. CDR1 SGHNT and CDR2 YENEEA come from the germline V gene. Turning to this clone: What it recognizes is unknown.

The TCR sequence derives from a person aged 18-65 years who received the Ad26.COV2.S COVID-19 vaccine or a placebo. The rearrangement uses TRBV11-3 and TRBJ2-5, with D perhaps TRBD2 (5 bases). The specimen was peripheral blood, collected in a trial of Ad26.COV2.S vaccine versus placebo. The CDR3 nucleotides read TGTGCCAGCAGCTTATCGGGGATGTCAGAGACCCAGTACTTC. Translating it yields CASSLSGMSETQYF.